The subject of this entry is one T cell receptor beta chain. This sample was taken from a study of T cell changes during pregnancy in multiple sclerosis. The data were produced by immunoSEQ multiplex PCR, yet TCRdb's version contains in-frame clones alone and is incomplete. Of under 65,000 clones detected, about nine tenths appear once; the ten largest clones hold 0.45% to 0.6%. V was shortened by 0 bases and J by 4 bases, with 10 bases between the two germline ends. Germline V gene lookup returns CDR1 LNHNV and CDR2 YYDKDF (reference sequence). This CDR3 region has 16 residues. The sequencing here drew on CD4+ T cells from peripheral blood mononuclear cells, taken in the third trimester of pregnancy. This clonotype originated in a female donor with multiple sclerosis, enrolled in a pregnancy study. This chain links TRBV15 with TRBJ2-6; weak D call: TRBD2 (6 bases). This chain's CDR3 is CATSREAGPGANVLTF. The CDR3 DNA sequence: TGTGCCACCAGCAGAGAGGCGGGGCCCGGGGCCAACGTCCTGACTTTC.